This T cell receptor beta chain is drawn from a study of cytomegalovirus exposure and HLA in healthy donors. The CDR3 sequence is 14 residues long. V trimming: 2 bases; J trimming: 6 bases; junction bases outside the gene matches: 2. Germline CDR1 reads MNHEY; CDR2 reads SMNVEV (reference sequence). This PCR relied on a set of 60 Vbeta primers and 13 Jbeta primers. Profiling relied on immunoSEQ multiplex PCR, and the TCRdb table lists in-frame clones only, not all of them. The table includes under 140,000 clones, around 84% detected once. This clonotype originated in a woman aged 25 to 39 in good health and CMV-seronegative. Source material: PBMCs. The chain couples TRBV27 to TRBJ2-2, with 8 positions matching TRBD1. The chain's CDR3 is CASSLDRGPGELFF. The DNA for the CDR3 is TGTGCCAGCAGTTTAGACAGGGGCCCCGGGGAGCTGTTTTTT.